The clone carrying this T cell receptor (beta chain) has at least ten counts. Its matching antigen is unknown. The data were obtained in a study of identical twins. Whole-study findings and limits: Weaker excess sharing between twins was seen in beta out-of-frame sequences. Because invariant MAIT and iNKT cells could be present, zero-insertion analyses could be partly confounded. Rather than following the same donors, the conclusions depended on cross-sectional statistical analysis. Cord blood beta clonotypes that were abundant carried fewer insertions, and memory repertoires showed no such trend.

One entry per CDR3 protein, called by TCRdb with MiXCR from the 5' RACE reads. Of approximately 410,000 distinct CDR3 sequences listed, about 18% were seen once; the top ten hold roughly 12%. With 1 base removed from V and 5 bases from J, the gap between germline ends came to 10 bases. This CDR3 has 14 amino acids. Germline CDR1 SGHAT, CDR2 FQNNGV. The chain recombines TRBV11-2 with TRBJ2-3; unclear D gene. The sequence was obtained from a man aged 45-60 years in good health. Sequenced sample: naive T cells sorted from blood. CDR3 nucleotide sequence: TGTGCCAGCAGCTTAGTGTCCGGGTTAGATACGCAGTATTTT. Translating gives CASSLVSGLDTQYF.